The 22 T cell receptor beta chains below were found in one sample sequenced in a study of shared clonotypes between healthy human individuals. Terminally differentiated effector memory CD45RA+ cells were excluded from the naive CD8 cells, which were CD45RO-negative and positively selected for CCR7. Sequencing used immunoSEQ multiplex PCR; TCRdb keeps in-frame clones, though not all of them. The data contain about 580,000 clones, roughly 98% of them seen just once; the ten biggest clones take up roughly 0.29%. The sequenced sample was naive CD8+ T cells sorted from blood. The receptors come from a young man in good health.

The chain has TRBV7-2 and TRBJ2-1; 12 nucleotides line up with TRBD2. This CDR3 has 16 amino acids. The germline V gene encodes CDR1 SGHTA and CDR2 FQGNSA. The ends lost 1 base at V and 5 bases at J; junction bases unmatched: 3. The CDR3 nucleotides are TGTGCCAGCAGCTTAGGACTAGCGGGAGTGAACAATGAGCAGTTCTTC. Amino acids: CASSLGLAGVNNEQFF. The full variable domain, with the rest looked up from reference TRBV7-2 and TRBJ2-1, is GAGVSQSPSNKVTEKGKDVELRCDPISGHTALYWYRQSLGQGLEFLIYFQGNSAPDKSGLPSDRFSAERTGGSVSTLTIQRTQQEDSAVYLCASSLGLAGVNNEQFFGPGTRLTVL.

This clone was counted only a few times. V gene TRBV6-1 combines with J gene TRBJ1-2, with no clear D. The CDR3 has 13 amino acids. CDR1 and CDR2 (germline): MNHNS, SASEGT. The V and J ends lost 1 base and 4 bases respectively, with 7 bases between them. CDR3 bases: TGTGCCAGCAGTGAAGGGTGGATCTATGGCTACACCTTC. Amino acid sequence: CASSEGWIYGYTF.

The chain joins TRBV11-3 to TRBJ2-7; TRBD2 agrees at 13 bases. CDR3 length: 15 residues. Germline-derived CDR1 and CDR2 are SGHNT and YENEEA. V gave up 4 bases and J gave up 7 bases; unmatched junction bases: 7. The CDR3 DNA is TGTGCCAGCAGCTCCAGGACTAGCGGGAGTGGTGAGCAGTACTTC. Its translation: CASSSRTSGSGEQYF.

This sequence joins TRBV5-1 and TRBJ2-5; 11 positions match TRBD2. CDR1 is SGHRS and CDR2 is YFSETQ in the germline V gene. The CDR3 has 16 amino acids. With V trimmed by 3 bases and J by 2 bases, 6 bases remained unmatched. CDR3 sequence reads: CASSSVSGRDQETQYF. CDR3 nucleotide sequence: TGCGCCAGCAGCTCCGTTAGCGGGAGGGATCAAGAGACCCAGTACTTC.

This chain joins TRBV13 and TRBJ2-6; a possible D gene is TRBD2 (7 bases). CDR1 is PRHDT and CDR2 is FYEKMQ in the germline V gene (reference sequence). There are 19 residues in the CDR3. Deletions cut 8 bases from V and 0 bases from J, with 23 bases between. CDR3 loop: CASVSWGLAVSSGANVLTF. CDR3 coding DNA: TGTGCCAGCGTCTCTTGGGGGCTAGCGGTAAGCTCTGGGGCCAACGTCCTGACTTTC. The full variable domain, in which reference TRBV13 and TRBJ2-6 provide the parts outside the CDR3, is AAGVIQSPRHLIKEKRETATLKCYPIPRHDTVYWYQQGPGQDPQFLISFYEKMQSDKGSIPDRFSAQQFSDYHSELNMSSLELGDSALYFCASVSWGLAVSSGANVLTFGAGSRLTVL.

The genes are TRBV7-9 and TRBJ2-7; 9 bases align to TRBD2. V lost 5 bases and J lost 4; bases outside the gene matches: 3. The CDR3 is 13 amino acids. Germline V gene data show CDR1 as SEHNR and CDR2 as FQNEAQ (reference sequence). CDR3 in amino acids: CASSPSGIYEQYF. CDR3 sequence (DNA): TGTGCCAGCAGCCCTAGCGGGATTTACGAGCAGTACTTC.

The chain combines TRBV27 with TRBJ2-7, with D possibly TRBD1 on 8 matching bases. The CDR3 sequence is 14 residues long. From germline, CDR1 is MNHEY and CDR2 SMNVEV (reference sequence). Trimming pared 5 bases from V and 1 base from J, leaving 12 bases between. The CDR3 bases are TGTGCCAGCAGTACAGGGGGGGCATCCTACGAGCAGTACTTC. Residues: CASSTGGASYEQYF.

The genes are TRBV29-1 and TRBJ2-3, with 7 positions matching TRBD2. Trimming removed 4 bases from V and 5 bases from J; junction bases left unmatched: 12. Germline loops: CDR1 SQVTM, CDR2 ANQGSEA. There are 15 residues in the CDR3. The CDR3 DNA reads TGCAGCGTTGGACTCTCCCCTAGCGGACTAGATACGCAGTATTTT. Residues: CSVGLSPSGLDTQYF.

This chain joins TRBV11-1 and TRBJ2-1; no firm D call. The CDR3 consists of 12 residues. Germline lookup yields CDR1 SGHAT and CDR2 FQDESV (reference sequence). The germline V and J ends were trimmed by 10 bases and 7 bases, with 14 bases remaining between them. The CDR3 nucleotides read TGTGCCACATGGGGTGCAGGTAATGAGCAGTTCTTC. Translating gives CATWGAGNEQFF.

The chain combines TRBV28 with TRBJ2-2; 11 bases are shared with TRBD2. CDR3 length: 17 residues. J gave up 8 bases and V 1 base, and 9 bases lay outside the gene matches. Looked up from germline, CDR1 is MDHEN and CDR2 is SYDVKM. The DNA of the CDR3 is TGTGCCAGCAGTTTATTCCGGGGACTAGCGGACGAGGGGGAGCTGTTTTTT. Translating gives CASSLFRGLADEGELFF.

The chain uses TRBV6-1 and TRBJ2-7, with D possibly TRBD1 on 5 matching bases. There are 12 residues in the CDR3. From germline, CDR1 is MNHNS and CDR2 SASEGT. V dropped 6 bases and J dropped 9 bases, with 15 bases sitting between them. The CDR3 is CASRVDSPRQYF. The CDR3 coding sequence is TGTGCCAGCAGAGTCGACAGCCCACGGCAGTACTTC.

The V and J genes are TRBV25-1 and TRBJ2-6; 7 positions match TRBD2. CDR3 size: 14 residues. Germline V CDR1 and CDR2: MGHDK, SYGVNS. V trimming: 1 base; J trimming: 8 bases; junction bases outside the gene matches: 2. CDR3 amino acids: CASSEWEGSNVLTF. DNA for the CDR3: TGTGCCAGCAGTGAATGGGAGGGTTCCAACGTCCTGACTTTC.

Comment on this clone: At the DNA level, this CDR3 is encoded by other sequences in the same sample as well. The rearrangement uses TRBV18 and TRBJ2-7, with D tentatively TRBD1 (5 bases). There are 13 residues in the CDR3. The germline gives CDR1 KGHSH, CDR2 LQKENI. The V end was cut by 3 bases, the J end by 0 bases, with 6 bases between. CDR3 DNA: TGTGCCAGCTCACCTGACAGCTCCTACGAGCAGTACTTC. This codes for CASSPDSSYEQYF.

This sequence joins TRBV29-1 and TRBJ2-7, with a weak D call TRBD2 (5 bases). The CDR3 has 14 residues. The V gene lost 1 base and the J gene lost 3 bases, with 13 bases spanning the gap. Germline CDR1 reads SQVTM; CDR2 reads ANQGSEA. The CDR3 coding sequence is TGCAGCGTTGAAGTTTTCGGGGTTATCTACGAGCAGTACTTC. Translation: CSVEVFGVIYEQYF.

Points on this clone: The germline gene is not matched at one end of the junction; a read error may be the cause. This chain links TRBV7-7 with TRBJ2-1, with D possibly being TRBD2 (5 bases). The CDR3 is 14 residues long. CDR1 is SSHAT, CDR2 FNYEAQ, per germline (reference sequence). CDR3 coding DNA: TGTGCTAGCAGCTTAAACCTAGGAGGCAATGAGCAGTTCTTC. Translation: CASSLNLGGNEQFF.

Turning to this clone: Distinct nucleotide sequences in the sample also encode this CDR3. The gene calls are TRBV9 and TRBJ2-1; D call uncertain. The germline V gene has CDR1 SGDLS and CDR2 YYNGEE. Trimming left V 4 bases short and J 3 bases short, with 8 bases between. The CDR3 contains 13 residues. As DNA, the CDR3 is TGTGCCAGCAGCCCACGGAACTACAATGAGCAGTTCTTC. This translates into CASSPRNYNEQFF. The entire variable domain, with the rest obtained from reference TRBV9 and TRBJ2-1, is as follows: DSGVTQTPKHLITATGQRVTLRCSPRSGDLSVYWYQQSLDQGLQFLIQYYNGEERAKGNILERFSAQQFPDLHSELNLSSLELGDSALYFCASSPRNYNEQFFGPGTRLTVL.

V is TRBV7-3 and J is TRBJ2-3; D unclear. Germline CDR1 and CDR2: SGHTA and FQGTGA. CDR3 length: 13 amino acids. V dropped 5 bases and J dropped 6 bases, with 12 bases sitting between them. CDR3 nucleotide sequence: TGTGCCAGCAGCACGACGGATTATGATACGCAGTATTTT. This codes for CASSTTDYDTQYF.

The CDR3 protein is CASSHPGPNYGYTF. In DNA form, the CDR3 reads TGTGCCAGCAGCCACCCGGGCCCCAACTATGGCTACACCTTC. The gene calls are TRBV7-9 and TRBJ1-2, with D hard to call. V lost 5 bases, J lost 2 bases, and 12 bases lay in between. CDR1 SEHNR and CDR2 FQNEAQ come from the germline V gene (reference sequence). This CDR3 contains 14 residues.

V usage is TRBV5-5 and J usage is TRBJ1-1, with TRBD1 matching 7 bases. Trimming removed 0 bases from V and 4 bases from J; junction bases left unmatched: 6. The CDR3 length is 15 residues. Germline-derived CDR1 and CDR2 are SGHKS and YYEKEE (reference sequence). CDR3 nucleotides: TGTGCCAGCAGCTTGGACAGGGGCCGAGGCACTGAAGCTTTCTTT. This encodes CASSLDRGRGTEAFF. Full variable domain (outside the CDR3, taken from reference TRBV5-5 and TRBJ1-1): DAGVTQSPTHLIKTRGQQVTLRCSPISGHKSVSWYQQVLGQGPQFIFQYYEKEERGRGNFPDRFSARQFPNYSSELNVNALLLGDSALYLCASSLDRGRGTEAFFGQGTRLTVV.

The gene calls are TRBV19 and TRBJ2-7; TRBD2 aligns across 7 bases. V lost 4 bases to trimming and J lost 0 bases; unmatched junction nucleotides: 6. The CDR3 has 15 amino acids. In germline, CDR1 is LNHDA, CDR2 SQIVND (reference sequence). CDR3 sequence reads: CASSTSSGYSYEQYF. The CDR3 DNA is TGTGCCAGTAGTACCAGTAGCGGGTACTCCTACGAGCAGTACTTC.

This chain links TRBV12-5 with TRBJ2-7, with no clear D. In germline, CDR1 is LGHNT, CDR2 FRNRAP. The CDR3 is 12 residues long. Trimming stripped 9 bases from V and 0 bases from J, with 9 bases between. Here the CDR3 DNA reads TGTGCTAGCAGGCTGGACTCCTACGAGCAGTACTTC. Its translation: CASRLDSYEQYF.

The chain joins TRBV25-1 to TRBJ2-1; possible D gene TRBD2, 5 bases. Germline CDR1 and CDR2: MGHDK and SYGVNS. The CDR3 is 16 residues long. The V end lost 2 bases, the J end lost 8 bases, and 19 bases lay between the germline ends. The CDR3 nucleotides are TGTGCCAGCAGTGAAGTCATGGTGGGAGTCGGGGATGAGCAGTTCTTC. Protein sequence: CASSEVMVGVGDEQFF.